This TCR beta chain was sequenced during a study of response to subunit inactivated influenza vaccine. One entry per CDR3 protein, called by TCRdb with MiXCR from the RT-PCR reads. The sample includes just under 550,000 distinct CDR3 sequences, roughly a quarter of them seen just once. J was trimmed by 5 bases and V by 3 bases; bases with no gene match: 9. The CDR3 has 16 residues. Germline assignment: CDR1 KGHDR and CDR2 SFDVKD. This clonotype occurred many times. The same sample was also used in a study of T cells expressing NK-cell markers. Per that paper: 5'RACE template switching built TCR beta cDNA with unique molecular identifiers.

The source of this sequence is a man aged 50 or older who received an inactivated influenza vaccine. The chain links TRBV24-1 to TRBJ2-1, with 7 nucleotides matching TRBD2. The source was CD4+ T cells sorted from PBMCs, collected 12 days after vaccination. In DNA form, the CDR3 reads TGTGCCACCAGTGATCCCACCGGGACTAAACACAATGAGCAGTTCTTC. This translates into CATSDPTGTKHNEQFF.